This T cell receptor (beta chain) emerged from a study of metastatic and nonmetastatic thyroid tumors. Study-wide context: Repertoires were compared across blood and tumor or nodule tissue from malignant and benign thyroid patients.

As for this clone: Its antigen remains unknown.

No patient had received any treatment before thyroid surgery. Trimming took 5 bases from V and 6 from J; bases not matched to a gene: 18. Germline CDR1 and CDR2: DFQATT and SNEGSKA (reference sequence). This CDR3 spans 17 amino acids. In the authors' methods: Using the CDR3 differences seen across clinicopathological groups, the authors built a distant-metastasis classifier for papillary thyroid cancer, which was meant to discriminate distant-metastatic patients. TCRdb re-called clones via MiXCR from the PCR reads. In this record, the V and J calls reflect TCRdb's handling and not the investigators' own analysis. There are 22,000 or so clones in the sample; roughly 23% occur only once, and around an eighth lies in the top ten. Findings and limits, study-wide: As reported, TCR beta diversity in blood and tumor was significantly higher in malignant thyroid tumors than in benign nodules.

Sequences were obtained from tumor tissue. The origin of this receptor is a female donor with papillary thyroid cancer or a benign thyroid nodule (not recorded which). Some clones in this sample may be carry-over from other donors' samples. This chain joins TRBV20-1 and TRBJ2-7; 11 nucleotides align to TRBD2. The CDR3: CSARPRLAGTSAAEQYF. CDR3 bases: TGCAGTGCTCGTCCGCGACTAGCGGGGACCTCGGCGGCCGAGCAGTACTTC.